The T cell receptor beta chain described here comes from a study of cytomegalovirus exposure and HLA in healthy donors. The primer mix had 60 Vbeta and 13 Jbeta primers. The repertoire was sequenced with immunoSEQ multiplex PCR; TCRdb's copy has only in-frame clones and lacks some. The sample lists some 65,000 clones; 78% were seen once. General study results and limits: TCR beta V- and J-gene trimming was later associated with a missense DCLRE1C variant. Sequences of the TCR beta chain were said to predict the HLA-A and HLA-B alleles of most subjects accurately. Within the data, a cluster of highly shared sequence variants was likely a sequencing artifact. Other equally common chains were less clonally expanded than HLA-associated TCR beta chains, a later analysis showed.

A remark on this clone: Its antigen is not known.

The sequence derives from a girl between 5 and 17 years old in good health and CMV-seropositive. The specimen was PBMCs.

The CDR3 protein is CATSRVGADTQYF. CDR3 in DNA: TGTGCCACCAGCAGAGTAGGGGCAGATACGCAGTATTTT. This chain uses TRBV15 with TRBJ2-3, with D perhaps matching TRBD1 (5 bases). The CDR3 runs to 13 residues. The germline gives CDR1 LNHNV, CDR2 YYDKDF (reference sequence). V was trimmed by 1 base and J by 4 bases, leaving 6 bases between them.